One and the same sample provided the 7 T cell receptor beta chains below, sequenced in a study of cytomegalovirus exposure and HLA in healthy donors. Researchers ran the PCR with 60 Vbeta and 13 Jbeta primers. Here immunoSEQ multiplex PCR was the method, and the copy in TCRdb shows in-frame clones only, minus some. Of approximately 180,000 clones detected, about 84% appear once; the ten largest clones hold 4.8%. Sequenced input: PBMCs. These receptors were taken from a man aged 18-30 years in good health and CMV-seronegative.

Here the CDR3 reads CASSSGRENTDTQYF. The DNA of the CDR3 is TGTGCCAGCAGTAGCGGGAGGGAGAACACAGATACGCAGTATTTT. This chain links TRBV21-1 with TRBJ2-3; the DNA was not compared with TRBD2, the D call given in the table. TRBV21-1 represents a pseudogene. The CDR3 is made up of 15 amino acids.

The chain recombines TRBV5-1 with TRBJ2-7, with a weak D call TRBD2 (5 bases). CDR1 SGHRS and CDR2 YFSETQ come from the germline V gene. With 0 bases removed from V and 4 bases from J, the gap between germline ends came to 14 bases. The CDR3 loop spans 15 amino acids. CDR3 protein: CASSLEFGLSYEQYF. CDR3 coding DNA: TGCGCCAGCAGCTTGGAGTTCGGACTTTCATACGAGCAGTACTTC.

The chain carries TRBV19 and TRBJ1-5; D may be TRBD1 (5 bases). This CDR3 has 14 amino acids. The germline V gene has CDR1 LNHDA and CDR2 SQIVND (reference sequence). Between the trimmed V and J ends, which lost 9 bases and 4 bases, there was a span of 16 bases. CDR3 residues: CASHKTRANQPQHF. The CDR3 DNA reads as TGTGCCAGCCACAAAACCAGGGCAAATCAGCCCCAGCATTTT.

This CDR3 is CASSLPLETSGGSHEQFF. For the CDR3, the DNA is TGTGCCAGCAGCCTCCCCTTGGAGACTAGCGGGGGGTCTCATGAGCAGTTCTTC. This chain links TRBV7-3 with TRBJ2-1, with 13 positions matching TRBD2. V shed 5 bases and J 8 bases; nucleotides not matched to a gene: 15. This CDR3 has 18 residues. Germline V gene sequence: CDR1 SGHTA, CDR2 FQGTGA. Full variable domain (rest looked up from reference TRBV7-3 and TRBJ2-1): GAGVSQTPSNKVTEKGKYVELRCDPISGHTALYWYRQSLGQGPEFLIYFQGTGAADDSGLPNDRFFAVRPEGSVSTLKIQRTERGDSAVYLCASSLPLETSGGSHEQFFGPGTRLTVL.

This sequence joins TRBV28 and TRBJ2-1, with 9 bases that match TRBD2. The germline V gene encodes CDR1 MDHEN and CDR2 SYDVKM. CDR3 length: 15 residues. V lost 2 bases and J lost 6; bases outside the gene matches: 5. The CDR3 nucleotides are TGTGCCAGCAGTTTAAGAACTAGCGGGCCCAATGAGCAGTTCTTC. As protein: CASSLRTSGPNEQFF. The full variable domain, completed using reference TRBV28 and TRBJ2-1, is DVKVTQSSRYLVKRTGEKVFLECVQDMDHENMFWYRQDPGLGLRLIYFSYDVKMKEKGDIPEGYSVSREKKERFSLILESASTNQTSMYLCASSLRTSGPNEQFFGPGTRLTVL.

The genes are TRBV5-1 and TRBJ1-1; no definite D call. CDR1 SGHRS and CDR2 YFSETQ come from the germline V gene. The CDR3 has 16 residues. Deletions cut 1 base from V and 3 bases from J, with 16 bases between. The chain's CDR3 is CASSLRISGSHTEAFF. CDR3 DNA sequence: TGCGCCAGCAGCTTGAGGATATCGGGGAGTCACACTGAAGCTTTCTTT.

This clone was recorded only once. The CDR3 DNA is TGTGCCAGCACCGTAGGGAGCCAGCCCCAGCATTTT. Amino acid sequence: CASTVGSQPQHF. The chain employs TRBV2 and TRBJ1-5; D gene unclear. The germline gives CDR1 SNHLY, CDR2 FYNNEI. With 7 bases removed from V and 7 bases from J, the gap between germline ends came to 11 bases. This CDR3 contains 12 residues. The variable domain in full, with the rest retrieved from reference TRBV2 and TRBJ1-5, is EPEVTQTPSHQVTQMGQEVILRCVPISNHLYFYWYRQILGQKVEFLVSFYNNEISEKSEIFDDQFSVERPDGSNFTLKIRSTKLEDSAMYFCASTVGSQPQHFGDGTRLSIL.